These 8 T cell receptor beta chains were sequenced from one sample in a study of molecular identifiers for immune sequencing clone quantification. TCRdb reprocessed the PCR reads with MiXCR, giving one entry per CDR3 protein. The repertoire holds more than 450,000 distinct CDR3 sequences, with around 25% as singletons. Sequencing was done on a sample of naive CD8+ T cells from blood, with Jurkat cell RNA spiked in. Subset described: FACS-sorted CD8+CD4-CCR7+CD45RA+ naive T cells. These receptor sequences come from a human donor in good health. Some libraries in this study had Jurkat cell RNA spiked in.

This clonotype showed up just a few times. This sequence joins TRBV6-1 and TRBJ1-6; 7 bases fit TRBD1. Per germline, CDR1 MNHNS and CDR2 SASEGT. J was trimmed by 5 bases and V by 4 bases; bases with no gene match: 11. The CDR3 length is 17 residues. The chain's CDR3 is CASSVPDRSENNSPLHF. CDR3 DNA: TGTGCCAGCAGTGTCCCGGACAGGTCCGAAAATAATTCACCCCTCCACTTT.

The chain recombines TRBV7-9 with TRBJ2-5; 16 bases are shared with TRBD2. There are 21 residues in the CDR3. V shed 3 bases, J shed 5 bases, and the junction held 18 bases outside the gene matches. Per germline, CDR1 SEHNR and CDR2 FQNEAQ (reference sequence). The CDR3 protein is CASSFRTGTSGRVVSEETQYF. The CDR3 DNA follows: TGTGCCAGCAGCTTCCGCACCGGGACTAGCGGGAGGGTGGTGTCGGAGGAGACCCAGTACTTC. The full variable domain, in which reference TRBV7-9 and TRBJ2-5 provide the parts outside the CDR3, is DTGVSQNPRHKITKRGQNVTFRCDPISEHNRLYWYRQTLGQGPEFLTYFQNEAQLEKSRLLSDRFSAERPKGSFSTLEIQRTEQGDSAMYLCASSFRTGTSGRVVSEETQYFGPGTRLLVL.

The DNA of the CDR3 is TGTGCCAGCAGCCAAGGCTCAGGGGTTTCCTACAATGAGCAGTTCTTC. Translating it yields CASSQGSGVSYNEQFF. This chain uses TRBV14 with TRBJ2-1, with D tentatively TRBD1 (6 bases). The CDR3 is 16 residues long. In germline, CDR1 is SGHDN, CDR2 FVKESK. Trimming left V 1 base short and J 1 base short, with 11 bases between.

This chain connects TRBV7-9 to TRBJ1-2; perhaps TRBD1 as D (6 bases). The germline gives CDR1 SEHNR, CDR2 FQNEAQ (reference sequence). V gave up 5 bases and J gave up 8 bases, with 21 bases separating them. This CDR3 region has 15 residues. CDR3 loop: CASSPHSGFTGGYTF. CDR3 nucleotide sequence: TGTGCCAGCAGCCCCCACTCCGGGTTTACAGGGGGCTACACCTTC.

This chain joins TRBV7-9 and TRBJ2-1; TRBD1 aligns across 9 bases. The germline V gene has CDR1 SEHNR and CDR2 FQNEAQ (reference sequence). This CDR3 is built from 16 residues. V was clipped by 7 bases and J by 6 bases; unmatched bases: 13. CDR3 DNA: TGTGCCAGCACTCACACAATTGGGACAGGGTTCAATGAGCAGTTCTTC. As protein: CASTHTIGTGFNEQFF.

There are many counts of this clonotype. The rearrangement joins TRBV28 to TRBJ2-3; a possible D gene is TRBD2 (5 bases). Germline lookup yields CDR1 MDHEN and CDR2 SYDVKM. The CDR3 sequence is 17 residues long. The germline V and J ends were trimmed by 2 bases and 4 bases, with 19 bases remaining between them. CDR3 DNA: TGTGCCAGCAGTTTAGTCGCCCCTAGCTACGGCGCAGATACGCAGTATTTT. Its translation is CASSLVAPSYGADTQYF.

The chain combines TRBV30 with TRBJ2-7; 9 nucleotides align to TRBD1. V was pared by 3 bases and J by 5 bases, with 11 bases of the junction left unmatched. CDR1 and CDR2 from the germline V gene are GTSNPN and SVGIG (reference sequence). CDR3 length: 15 residues. The CDR3 nucleotides are TGTGCCTGGAGAGACCGGACAGGGGACCCCCACGAGCAGTACTTC. As protein: CAWRDRTGDPHEQYF.

This clonotype was recorded only once. A much larger clone differs by one base, so this may be a read error. The rearrangement links TRBV28 to TRBJ2-7; weak D call: TRBD2 (5 bases). The CDR3 runs 14 residues. The germline V gene encodes CDR1 MDHEN and CDR2 SYDVKM. This CDR3 is CASSPSGGDYEHYF. Here the CDR3 DNA reads TGTGCCAGCAGTCCCTCTGGAGGAGACTACGAGCATTACTTC. Full variable domain (outside the CDR3, taken from reference TRBV28 and TRBJ2-7): DVKVTQSSRYLVKRTGEKVFLECVQDMDHENMFWYRQDPGLGLRLIYFSYDVKMKEKGDIPEGYSVSREKKERFSLILESASTNQTSMYLCASSPSGGDYEHYFGPGTRLTVT.